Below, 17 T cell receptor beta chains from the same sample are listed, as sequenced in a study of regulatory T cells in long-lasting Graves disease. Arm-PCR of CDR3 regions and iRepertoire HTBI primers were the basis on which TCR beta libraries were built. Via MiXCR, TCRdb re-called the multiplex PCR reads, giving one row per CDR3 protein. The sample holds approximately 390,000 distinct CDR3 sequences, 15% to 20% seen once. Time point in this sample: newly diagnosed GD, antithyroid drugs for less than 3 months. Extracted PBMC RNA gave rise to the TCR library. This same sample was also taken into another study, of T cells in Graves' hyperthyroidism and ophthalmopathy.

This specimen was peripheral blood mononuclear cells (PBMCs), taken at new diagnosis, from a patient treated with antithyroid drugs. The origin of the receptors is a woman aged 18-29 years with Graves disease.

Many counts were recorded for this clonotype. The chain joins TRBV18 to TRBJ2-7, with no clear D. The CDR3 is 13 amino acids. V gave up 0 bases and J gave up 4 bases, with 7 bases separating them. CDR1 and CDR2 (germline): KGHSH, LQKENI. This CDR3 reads CASSPPSRYEQYF. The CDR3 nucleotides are TGTGCCAGCTCACCACCGTCAAGATACGAGCAGTACTTC. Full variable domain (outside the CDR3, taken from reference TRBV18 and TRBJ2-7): NAGVMQNPRHLVRRRGQEARLRCSPMKGHSHVYWYRQLPEEGLKFMVYLQKENIIDESGMPKERFSAEFPKEGPSILRIQQVVRGDSAAYFCASSPPSRYEQYFGPGTRLTVT.

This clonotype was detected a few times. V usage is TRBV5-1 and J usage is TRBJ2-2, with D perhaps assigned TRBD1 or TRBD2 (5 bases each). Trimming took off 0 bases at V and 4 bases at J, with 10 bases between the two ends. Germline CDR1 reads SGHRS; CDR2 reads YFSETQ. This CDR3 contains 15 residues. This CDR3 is CASSLAGPGTGELFF. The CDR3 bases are TGCGCCAGCAGCTTGGCGGGGCCCGGCACCGGGGAGCTGTTTTTT.

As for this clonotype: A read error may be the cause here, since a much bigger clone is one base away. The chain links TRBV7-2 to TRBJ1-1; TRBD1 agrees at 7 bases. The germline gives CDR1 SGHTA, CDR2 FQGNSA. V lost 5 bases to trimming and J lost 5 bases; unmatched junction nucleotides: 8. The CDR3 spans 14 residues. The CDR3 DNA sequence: TGTGCCAGCAGCCCAGGAGGGGGCGCGACTGAAGCTTTCTTT. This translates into CASSPGGGATEAFF.

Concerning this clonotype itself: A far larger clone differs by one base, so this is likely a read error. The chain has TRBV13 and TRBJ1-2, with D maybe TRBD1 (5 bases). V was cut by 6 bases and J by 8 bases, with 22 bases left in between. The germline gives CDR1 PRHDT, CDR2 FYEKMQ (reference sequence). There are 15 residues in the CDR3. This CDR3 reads CASRDWDYWVRGYTF. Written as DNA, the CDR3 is TGTGCCAGCAGGGATTGGGACTACTGGGTGAGGGGCTACACCTTC.

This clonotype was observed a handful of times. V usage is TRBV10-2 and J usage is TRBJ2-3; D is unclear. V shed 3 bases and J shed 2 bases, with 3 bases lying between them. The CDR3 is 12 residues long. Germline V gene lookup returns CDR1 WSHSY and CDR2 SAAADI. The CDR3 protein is CASSDFTDTQYF. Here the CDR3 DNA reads TGCGCCAGCAGTGACTTCACAGATACGCAGTATTTT.

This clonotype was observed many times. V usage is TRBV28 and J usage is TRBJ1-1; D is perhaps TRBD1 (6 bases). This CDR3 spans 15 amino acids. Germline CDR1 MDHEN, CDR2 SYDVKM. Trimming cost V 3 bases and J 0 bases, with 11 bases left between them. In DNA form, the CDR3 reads TGTGCCAGCAGTTTGGCAGGGGCAGTGAACACTGAAGCTTTCTTT. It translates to CASSLAGAVNTEAFF.

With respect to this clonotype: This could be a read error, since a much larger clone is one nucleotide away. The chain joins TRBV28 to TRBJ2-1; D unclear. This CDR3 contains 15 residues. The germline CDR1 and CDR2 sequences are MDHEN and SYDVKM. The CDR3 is CTSSSNYPSYNEQFF. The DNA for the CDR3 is TGTACCAGCAGTTCTAACTACCCCTCCTACAATGAGCAGTTCTTC.

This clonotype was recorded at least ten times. CDR3 residues: CASGGRTEAFF. The CDR3 bases are TGTGCCAGCGGGGGACGGACAGAAGCTTTCTTT. The J gene is TRBJ1-1, the V gene TRBV27, with D perhaps matching TRBD1 (5 bases). The CDR3 loop spans 11 amino acids. Germline V gene lookup returns CDR1 MNHEY and CDR2 SMNVEV (reference sequence). The V end lost 8 bases, the J end lost 8 bases, and 12 bases lay between the germline ends.

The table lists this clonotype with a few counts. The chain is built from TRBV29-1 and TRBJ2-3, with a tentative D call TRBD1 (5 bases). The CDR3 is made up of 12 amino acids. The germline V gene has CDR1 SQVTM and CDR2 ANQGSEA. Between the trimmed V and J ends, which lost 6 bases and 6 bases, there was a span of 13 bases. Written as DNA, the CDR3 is TGCAGCGTGGGGATCCCAGGGGATACGCAGTATTTT. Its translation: CSVGIPGDTQYF.

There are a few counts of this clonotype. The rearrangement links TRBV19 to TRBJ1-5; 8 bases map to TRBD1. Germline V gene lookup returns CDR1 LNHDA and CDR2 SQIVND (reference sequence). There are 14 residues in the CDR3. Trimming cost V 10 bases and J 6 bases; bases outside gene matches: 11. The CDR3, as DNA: TGTGCCACTACCAGGGGGCTGATGAGTCAGCCCCAGCATTTT. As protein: CATTRGLMSQPQHF. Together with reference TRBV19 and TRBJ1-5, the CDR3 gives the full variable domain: DGGITQSPKYLFRKEGQNVTLSCEQNLNHDAMYWYRQDPGQGLRLIYYSQIVNDFQKGDIAEGYSVSREKKESFPLTVTSAQKNPTAFYLCATTRGLMSQPQHFGDGTRLSIL.

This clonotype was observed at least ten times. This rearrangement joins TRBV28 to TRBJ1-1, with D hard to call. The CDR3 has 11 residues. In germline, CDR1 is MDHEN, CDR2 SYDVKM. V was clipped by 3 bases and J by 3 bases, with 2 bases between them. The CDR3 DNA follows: TGTGCCAGCAGTTTCTACACTGAAGCTTTCTTT. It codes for CASSFYTEAFF.

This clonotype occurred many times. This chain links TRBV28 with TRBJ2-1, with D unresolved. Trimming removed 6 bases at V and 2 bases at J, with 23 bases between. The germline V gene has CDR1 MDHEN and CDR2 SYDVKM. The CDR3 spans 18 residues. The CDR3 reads CASSLVSLVPTPYNEQFF. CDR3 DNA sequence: TGTGCCAGCAGCTTGGTTTCTCTGGTCCCCACTCCCTACAATGAGCAGTTCTTC.

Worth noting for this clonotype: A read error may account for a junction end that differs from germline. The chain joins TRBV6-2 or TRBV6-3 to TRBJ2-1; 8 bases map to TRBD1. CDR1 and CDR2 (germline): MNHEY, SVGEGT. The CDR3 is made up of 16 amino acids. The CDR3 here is CASRGQLSWSYNEQFF. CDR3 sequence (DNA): TGTGCGAGCAGGGGGCAGCTCTCCTGGTCCTACAATGAGCAGTTCTTC.

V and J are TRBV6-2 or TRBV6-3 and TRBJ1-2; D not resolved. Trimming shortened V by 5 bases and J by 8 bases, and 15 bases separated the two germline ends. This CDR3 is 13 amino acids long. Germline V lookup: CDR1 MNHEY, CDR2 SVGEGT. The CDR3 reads CASSGASLGGYTF. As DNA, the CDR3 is TGTGCCAGCAGTGGTGCCAGCCTGGGGGGCTACACCTTC.

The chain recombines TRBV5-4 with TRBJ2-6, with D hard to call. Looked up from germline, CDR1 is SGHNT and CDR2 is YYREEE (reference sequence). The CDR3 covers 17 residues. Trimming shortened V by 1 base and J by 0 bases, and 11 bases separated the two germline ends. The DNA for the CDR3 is TGTGCCAGCAGCTTGACAGTTTCGATCTCTGGGGCCAACGTCCTGACTTTC. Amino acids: CASSLTVSISGANVLTF.

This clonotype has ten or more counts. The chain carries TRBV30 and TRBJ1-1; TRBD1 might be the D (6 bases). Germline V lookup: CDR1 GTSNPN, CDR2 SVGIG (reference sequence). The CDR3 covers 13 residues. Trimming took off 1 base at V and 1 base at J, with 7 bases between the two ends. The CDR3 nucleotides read TGTGCCTGGAGTGGGACAGCGAACACTGAAGCTTTCTTT. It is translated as CAWSGTANTEAFF.

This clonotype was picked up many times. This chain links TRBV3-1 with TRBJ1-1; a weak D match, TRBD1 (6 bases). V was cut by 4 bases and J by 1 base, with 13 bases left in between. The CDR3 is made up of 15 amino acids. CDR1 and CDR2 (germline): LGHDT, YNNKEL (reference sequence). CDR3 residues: CASSPSRTANTEAFF. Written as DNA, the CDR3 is TGTGCCAGCAGCCCCAGTAGGACAGCGAACACTGAAGCTTTCTTT.